Listed here are 17 T cell receptor beta chains from one sample, sequenced in a study of long-term antiretroviral therapy in people with HIV (dated by TCRdb to 2022 to 2024). The immunoSEQ hsTCRB v3.0 assay was used at survey level resolution to sequence the TRB variable region. TCRdb stores this immuneACCESS table with in-frame sequences only. Part of the clones is absent; in the studies checked, under half of the shortfall reflects unresolved V genes, and no reason is known for the rest. Present in this sample are under 25,000 clones, roughly three quarters of which were seen just once. The ten top clones hold around 5% of the sample. The sequences come from unsorted PBMCs, collected 0.5 years after starting antiretroviral therapy. Receptors were obtained from a woman aged 40 to 50 with HIV.

J is TRBJ2-3 and V is TRBV13, with 12 bases matching TRBD2. V lost 3 bases to trimming and J lost 2 bases; unmatched junction nucleotides: 3. The CDR3 has 16 residues. Per the germline V gene, CDR1 is PRHDT and CDR2 is FYEKMQ (reference sequence). CDR3 in amino acids: CASSFRTSGATDTQYF. DNA for the CDR3: TGTGCCAGCAGCTTTCGGACTAGCGGGGCCACAGATACGCAGTATTTT.

The gene calls are TRBV27 and TRBJ1-4; D unresolved. CDR1 is MNHEY, CDR2 SMNVEV, per germline (reference sequence). V was pared by 3 bases and J by 7 bases, with 3 bases between. The CDR3 is 11 amino acids. The CDR3 loop reads CASSFGEKLFF. The CDR3 DNA reads TGTGCCAGCAGTTTTGGTGAAAAACTGTTTTTT.

DNA for the CDR3: TGTGCCAGTACTACGGGCGGGGGCACCCGGAACACTGAAGCTTTCTTT. Translating gives CASTTGGGTRNTEAFF. The V and J genes are TRBV19 and TRBJ1-1; D is possibly TRBD1 (6 bases). The CDR3 has 16 amino acids. CDR1 LNHDA and CDR2 SQIVND come from the germline V gene (reference sequence). V lost 7 bases to trimming and J lost 1 base, with 19 bases between them. Full variable domain (outside the CDR3, taken from reference TRBV19 and TRBJ1-1): DGGITQSPKYLFRKEGQNVTLSCEQNLNHDAMYWYRQDPGQGLRLIYYSQIVNDFQKGDIAEGYSVSREKKESFPLTVTSAQKNPTAFYLCASTTGGGTRNTEAFFGQGTRLTVV.

This chain uses TRBV5-1 with TRBJ1-4; TRBD1 might be the D (6 bases). Looked up from germline, CDR1 is SGHRS and CDR2 is YFSETQ. The CDR3 has 15 residues. V was cut by 0 bases and J by 3 bases, with 9 bases left in between. CDR3 sequence: CASSLATGSNEKLFF. The CDR3 region has the DNA TGCGCCAGCAGCTTGGCCACAGGGTCTAATGAAAAACTGTTTTTT.

Only a few counts were recorded for this clone. The V and J genes are TRBV2 and TRBJ1-2, with TRBD1 as a possible D gene (5 bases). This CDR3 contains 13 residues. V lost 6 bases to trimming and J lost 4 bases, with 12 bases between them. Per germline, CDR1 SNHLY and CDR2 FYNNEI. The CDR3 DNA reads TGTGCCAGCAGCTATCGACAGAGCTATGGCTACACCTTC. Translated, it gives CASSYRQSYGYTF.

The V gene is TRBV19, the J gene TRBJ2-5, with D uncertain. The V end was cut by 1 base, the J end by 2 bases, with 14 bases between. The germline V gene has CDR1 LNHDA and CDR2 SQIVND (reference sequence). The CDR3 loop spans 16 amino acids. The CDR3 bases are TGTGCCAGTAGTATAGGGGGTGACGGGCCTCAAGAGACCCAGTACTTC. Amino acids: CASSIGGDGPQETQYF. The whole variable domain, remainder taken from reference TRBV19 and TRBJ2-5, is DGGITQSPKYLFRKEGQNVTLSCEQNLNHDAMYWYRQDPGQGLRLIYYSQIVNDFQKGDIAEGYSVSREKKESFPLTVTSAQKNPTAFYLCASSIGGDGPQETQYFGPGTRLLVL.

The rearrangement uses TRBV27 and TRBJ1-2; D unclear. CDR3 length: 15 residues. Trimming cost V 4 bases and J 5 bases, with 17 bases left between them. Germline assignment: CDR1 MNHEY and CDR2 SMNVEV (reference sequence). In DNA, the CDR3 is TGTGCCAGCAGTTCCTGGACGAGCGGCACTTATGGCTACACCTTC. Its protein product is CASSSWTSGTYGYTF.

This chain connects TRBV7-2 to TRBJ2-2; D perhaps matches TRBD2 (5 bases). The CDR3 spans 15 residues. Between the trimmed V and J ends, which lost 1 base and 4 bases, there was a span of 10 bases. Germline V gene data show CDR1 as SGHTA and CDR2 as FQGNSA. The CDR3 DNA is TGTGCCAGCAGCTTAGGACCGGGGAGCACCGGGGAGCTGTTTTTT. It encodes CASSLGPGSTGELFF. Based on the CDR3 plus reference TRBV7-2 and TRBJ2-2, the full variable domain is GAGVSQSPSNKVTEKGKDVELRCDPISGHTALYWYRQSLGQGLEFLIYFQGNSAPDKSGLPSDRFSAERTGGSVSTLTIQRTQQEDSAVYLCASSLGPGSTGELFFGEGSRLTVL.

In its sample, this clone was seen a few times. V and J are TRBV9 and TRBJ1-1; D unclear. Trimming shortened V by 4 bases and J by 1 base, and 8 bases separated the two germline ends. This CDR3 region has 13 residues. Germline V gene lookup returns CDR1 SGDLS and CDR2 YYNGEE. The DNA for the CDR3 is TGTGCCAGCAGCATGGGAGGGAACACTGAAGCTTTCTTT. Translated: CASSMGGNTEAFF.

This chain connects TRBV19 to TRBJ2-3; D perhaps matches TRBD1 (5 bases). V lost 0 bases, J lost 10 bases, and 17 bases lay in between. CDR3 length: 15 amino acids. Per germline, CDR1 LNHDA and CDR2 SQIVND (reference sequence). In DNA, the CDR3 is TGTGCCAGTAGTATAGACCGGGCGCGACAGTTTGCGCAGTATTTT. Its protein is CASSIDRARQFAQYF.

The V gene is TRBV11-2, the J gene TRBJ2-5; D is tentatively TRBD1 or TRBD2 (5 bases each). Deletions cut 9 bases from V and 5 bases from J, with 16 bases between. From germline, CDR1 is SGHAT and CDR2 FQNNGV. This CDR3 has 13 residues. The CDR3 region has the DNA TGTGCCAGTGGCCGGGACGCACCTGAGACCCAGTACTTC. Translation gives CASGRDAPETQYF.

This rearrangement joins TRBV10-3 to TRBJ1-4, with D hard to call. Trimming cost V 2 bases and J 6 bases, with 7 bases left between them. The CDR3 covers 13 residues. Germline lookup yields CDR1 ENHRY and CDR2 SYGVKD. CDR3 sequence reads: CAISEGSDEKLFF. DNA for the CDR3: TGTGCCATCAGTGAGGGGTCCGATGAAAAACTGTTTTTT.

V gene TRBV27 combines with J gene TRBJ2-5, with 7 bases aligning to TRBD1. The V and J ends lost 5 bases and 2 bases, in that order; junction bases with no gene match: 8. This CDR3 is 15 amino acids long. Germline V gives CDR1 MNHEY, CDR2 SMNVEV (reference sequence). CDR3 DNA: TGTGCCAGCAGTCACCGGGACAGCCTACAAGAGACCCAGTACTTC. Its translation: CASSHRDSLQETQYF.

V gene TRBV7-2 combines with J gene TRBJ1-6, with D hard to call. The CDR3 has 16 amino acids. From germline, CDR1 is SGHTA and CDR2 FQGNSA. Trimming cost V 5 bases and J 7 bases, with 18 bases left between them. The CDR3, as DNA: TGTGCCAGCAGCCCCCATTTTGAGAGGAAGAATTCACCCCTCCACTTT. Protein product: CASSPHFERKNSPLHF.

The chain combines TRBV5-1 with TRBJ2-3; D unresolved. The CDR3 sequence is 16 residues long. Trimming took 1 base from V and 3 from J, leaving 15 bases between them. Germline assignment: CDR1 SGHRS and CDR2 YFSETQ. CDR3 amino acids: CASSLRLQPPTDTQYF. As DNA, the CDR3 is TGCGCCAGCAGCTTGCGGCTTCAACCCCCTACAGATACGCAGTATTTT.

V is TRBV9 and J is TRBJ2-5; the D gene is possibly TRBD2 (6 bases). The CDR3 length is 13 residues. V shed 3 bases and J shed 4 bases, with 10 bases lying between them. CDR1 and CDR2 from the germline V gene are SGDLS and YYNGEE. In DNA form, the CDR3 reads TGTGCCAGCAGCGGGGGGGATGGAGAGACCCAGTACTTC. Translating it yields CASSGGDGETQYF.

The rearrangement joins TRBV9 to TRBJ1-1; a possible D gene is TRBD1 (5 bases). V dropped 0 bases and J dropped 5 bases, with 14 bases sitting between them. CDR1 is SGDLS, CDR2 YYNGEE, per germline. The CDR3 is 15 residues long. The CDR3 protein is CASSVEVVGGTEAFF. Here the CDR3 DNA reads TGTGCCAGCAGCGTAGAGGTTGTGGGGGGAACTGAAGCTTTCTTT. The variable domain in full, with the rest retrieved from reference TRBV9 and TRBJ1-1, is DSGVTQTPKHLITATGQRVTLRCSPRSGDLSVYWYQQSLDQGLQFLIQYYNGEERAKGNILERFSAQQFPDLHSELNLSSLELGDSALYFCASSVEVVGGTEAFFGQGTRLTVV.